One and the same sample provided the 32 T cell receptor beta chains below, sequenced in a study of cytomegalovirus exposure and HLA in healthy donors. 60 Vbeta and 13 Jbeta primers were used in PCR. Profiling relied on immunoSEQ multiplex PCR, and the TCRdb table lists in-frame clones only, not all of them. The sample lists a few hundred thousand clones, about four fifths occurring once. Sample: PBMCs. The receptor source for this set is a girl aged 2-10 years in good health and CMV-seronegative.

The chain carries TRBV6-1 and TRBJ1-2; 10 nucleotides agree with TRBD1. Germline V lookup: CDR1 MNHNS, CDR2 SASEGT. With 7 bases clipped from V and 5 bases from J, the junction kept 4 bases outside the gene matches. The CDR3 is made up of 13 amino acids. This CDR3 is CASKMGQGYGYTF. Written as DNA, the CDR3 is TGTGCCAGCAAGATGGGACAGGGGTATGGCTACACCTTC.

The rearrangement joins TRBV7-2 to TRBJ2-3; D is possibly TRBD1 (5 bases). The ends were cut back, 5 bases at V and 2 bases at J, with 14 bases in the middle. The germline CDR1 and CDR2 sequences are SGHTA and FQGNSA. The CDR3 sequence is 15 residues long. CDR3 nucleotide sequence: TGTGCCAGCAGCCCAACTGGACAATACACAGATACGCAGTATTTT. Its translation is CASSPTGQYTDTQYF. The full variable domain, rest sourced from reference TRBV7-2 and TRBJ2-3, is GAGVSQSPSNKVTEKGKDVELRCDPISGHTALYWYRQSLGQGLEFLIYFQGNSAPDKSGLPSDRFSAERTGGSVSTLTIQRTQQEDSAVYLCASSPTGQYTDTQYFGPGTRLTVL.

V usage is TRBV12-5 and J usage is TRBJ1-1; no clear D gene. The germline gives CDR1 LGHNT, CDR2 FRNRAP. The germline V and J ends were trimmed by 11 bases and 2 bases, with 15 bases remaining between them. The CDR3 consists of 13 residues. CDR3 nucleotide sequence: TGTGCTGGGAGGTCTGGGGTTAACACTGAAGCTTTCTTT. Translated, it gives CAGRSGVNTEAFF.

CDR3 bases: TGTGCCAGCAGTTGGACTAGCGGTAACTCCTACAATGAGCAGTTCTTC. This encodes CASSWTSGNSYNEQFF. The rearrangement links TRBV27 to TRBJ2-1; TRBD2 agrees at 10 bases. Germline V gene data show CDR1 as MNHEY and CDR2 as SMNVEV (reference sequence). This CDR3 region has 16 residues. V gave up 4 bases and J gave up 0 bases; unmatched junction bases: 3.

This chain connects TRBV6-1 to TRBJ2-5; 9 nucleotides match TRBD2. With V trimmed by 10 bases and J by 4 bases, 13 bases remained unmatched. Germline V CDR1 and CDR2: MNHNS, SASEGT. The CDR3 spans 15 residues. The CDR3 bases are TGTGCCATCCGTCCGGGACTAGCAGTTCGAGAGACCCAGTACTTC. Translation: CAIRPGLAVRETQYF.

This clone has just one count. The chain's CDR3 is CASTEAGQAREQYF. CDR3 nucleotide sequence: TGCGCCAGCACCGAAGCGGGACAGGCCCGCGAGCAGTACTTC. V is TRBV5-1 and J is TRBJ2-5; D possibly corresponds to TRBD1 (8 bases). The J call may be in error: the DNA end matches TRBJ2-7 better. CDR3 length: 14 residues. Germline V lookup: CDR1 SGHRS, CDR2 YFSETQ.

This clone showed up just once. This chain joins TRBV6-1 and TRBJ2-1; tentatively, D is TRBD2 (5 bases). From germline, CDR1 is MNHNS and CDR2 SASEGT. The V gene lost 4 bases and the J gene lost 4 bases, with 17 bases spanning the gap. The CDR3 extends over 16 amino acids. CDR3 nucleotide sequence: TGTGCCAGCAGTGCGTCACCGGGATTCGGGTACAATGAGCAGTTCTTC. Translated: CASSASPGFGYNEQFF.

The chain employs TRBV5-1 and TRBJ1-6, with D possibly being TRBD1 (5 bases). V was clipped by 4 bases and J by 9 bases, with 17 bases between them. Germline lookup yields CDR1 SGHRS and CDR2 YFSETQ. The CDR3 totals 15 residues. The CDR3 DNA sequence: TGCGCCAGCAGCGGTGGCACAGGTTGGGGTTCACCCCTCCACTTT. Residues: CASSGGTGWGSPLHF.

The chain is built from TRBV27 and TRBJ2-1; 9 nucleotides line up with TRBD1. Losses at the gene ends were 3 bases for V and 6 bases for J; bases not matched to a gene: 18. The germline gives CDR1 MNHEY, CDR2 SMNVEV (reference sequence). The CDR3 is 19 residues long. The CDR3 is CASSFEDRGMGGLGNEQFF. CDR3 sequence (DNA): TGTGCCAGCAGTTTTGAGGACAGGGGAATGGGAGGTTTGGGCAATGAGCAGTTCTTC.

Only one count was recorded for this clone. CDR3 in amino acids: CASSKTFRVVQPQHF. The DNA of the CDR3 is TGTGCCAGTAGTAAGACTTTCAGGGTCGTTCAGCCCCAGCATTTT. The gene calls are TRBV19 and TRBJ1-5; perhaps TRBD1 as D (5 bases). V lost 4 bases, J lost 6 bases, and 16 bases lay in between. CDR3 length: 15 amino acids. CDR1 LNHDA and CDR2 SQIVND come from the germline V gene (reference sequence).

The V gene is TRBV29-1, the J gene TRBJ1-2; D possibly corresponds to TRBD1 (6 bases). Germline V lookup: CDR1 SQVTM, CDR2 ANQGSEA. The length of the CDR3 is 13 residues. The V and J ends lost 4 bases and 3 bases respectively, with 12 bases between them. In nucleotides, the CDR3 is TGCAGCGTTGGGCAGGGGATACACTATGGCTACACCTTC. This sequence encodes CSVGQGIHYGYTF.

This chain uses TRBV6-6 with TRBJ2-1, with 7 positions matching TRBD1. The ends lost 6 bases at V and 6 bases at J; junction bases unmatched: 5. From germline, CDR1 is MNHNY and CDR2 SVGAGI (reference sequence). The CDR3 length is 13 residues. The CDR3 region has the DNA TGTGCCAGCAGAGAGGGGGCGGGCAATGAGCAGTTCTTC. Its translation is CASREGAGNEQFF.

The CDR3 region is CASSGGTGEFYEQYF. In nucleotides, the CDR3 is TGTGCCAGCAGCGGCGGAACGGGGGAATTCTACGAGCAGTACTTC. The chain recombines TRBV6-1 with TRBJ2-7, with D perhaps TRBD2 (6 bases). This CDR3 has 15 residues. In germline, CDR1 is MNHNS, CDR2 SASEGT. Deletions cut 6 bases from V and 3 bases from J, with 18 bases between.

This CDR3 reads CASSRLTGYNEQFF. Written as DNA, the CDR3 is TGTGCCAGCAGCCGTTTAACAGGCTACAATGAGCAGTTCTTC. V gene TRBV4-2 combines with J gene TRBJ2-1, with TRBD1 as a possible D gene (5 bases). Germline-derived CDR1 and CDR2 are LGHNA and YNFKEQ. The CDR3 totals 14 residues. The V gene lost 4 bases and the J gene lost 3 bases, with 10 bases spanning the gap.

The J gene is TRBJ1-1, the V gene TRBV15, with D hard to call. The CDR3 totals 15 residues. V was clipped by 0 bases and J by 6 bases, with 14 bases between them. Germline-derived CDR1 and CDR2 are LNHNV and YYDKDF (reference sequence). This CDR3 is CATSRDFSLGPEAFF. CDR3 nucleotide sequence: TGTGCCACCAGCAGAGATTTTTCGCTAGGCCCTGAAGCTTTCTTT.

This clone was picked up a small number of times. The chain links TRBV5-5 to TRBJ1-2; 10 bases match TRBD1. Germline V gene sequence: CDR1 SGHKS, CDR2 YYEKEE (reference sequence). This CDR3 comprises 15 residues. With 7 bases clipped from V and 4 bases from J, the junction kept 10 bases outside the gene matches. This CDR3 is CASFRSGQGTYGYTF. In DNA form, the CDR3 reads TGTGCCAGCTTCCGGTCGGGACAGGGGACCTATGGCTACACCTTC.

The chain has TRBV5-1 and TRBJ2-7; D is possibly TRBD2 (6 bases). TRBJ2-5 explains the end of the DNA better; the J call may be wrong. Germline CDR1 is SGHRS and CDR2 is YFSETQ. This CDR3 has 14 residues. The CDR3 region has the DNA TGCGCCAGCAGCCCGGGGACTGCTAAAGAGACCCAGTACTTC. Protein product: CASSPGTAKETQYF.

The chain carries TRBV19 and TRBJ1-1; the D gene is possibly TRBD1 (5 bases). Germline V gene sequence: CDR1 LNHDA, CDR2 SQIVND (reference sequence). V was clipped by 8 bases and J by 3 bases, with 16 bases between them. The CDR3 totals 14 residues. The DNA for the CDR3 is TGTGCCAGTCGGGACTCTCCGCAGGACACTGAAGCTTTCTTT. It yields the protein CASRDSPQDTEAFF. Variable domain in full (rest from reference TRBV19 and TRBJ1-1): DGGITQSPKYLFRKEGQNVTLSCEQNLNHDAMYWYRQDPGQGLRLIYYSQIVNDFQKGDIAEGYSVSREKKESFPLTVTSAQKNPTAFYLCASRDSPQDTEAFFGQGTRLTVV.

This clone appeared a single time. The chain's CDR3 is CASSPREGAYEQYF. CDR3 in DNA: TGTGCCAGCAGCCCGCGTGAGGGGGCCTACGAGCAGTACTTC. The V and J genes are TRBV25-1 and TRBJ2-7, with D possibly being TRBD1 (6 bases). Trimming took off 6 bases at V and 2 bases at J, with 14 bases between the two ends. The CDR3 contains 14 residues. The germline gives CDR1 MGHDK, CDR2 SYGVNS.

The CDR3 DNA is TGCGCCAGCAGCTTCAGGGGGTACGAGCAGTACTTC. This codes for CASSFRGYEQYF. The rearrangement joins TRBV5-1 to TRBJ2-7, with TRBD1 identical over 7 bases. Germline V gene lookup returns CDR1 SGHRS and CDR2 YFSETQ. This CDR3 has 12 residues. V trimming: 2 bases; J trimming: 4 bases; junction bases outside the gene matches: 0.

This sequence joins TRBV29-1 and TRBJ1-1, with D tentatively TRBD1 (5 bases). This CDR3 region has 13 residues. The V gene lost 4 bases and the J gene lost 0 bases, with 9 bases spanning the gap. Germline loops: CDR1 SQVTM, CDR2 ANQGSEA. This CDR3 is CSVGQLLNTEAFF. CDR3 DNA sequence: TGCAGCGTTGGACAGCTCTTGAACACTGAAGCTTTCTTT.

The chain's CDR3 is CASPAIPGNEQFF. CDR3 in DNA: TGTGCCAGCCCAGCTATCCCAGGGAATGAGCAGTTCTTC. The J gene is TRBJ2-1, the V gene TRBV5-4; the D gene is possibly TRBD1 (5 bases). The germline V and J ends were trimmed by 7 bases and 7 bases, with 15 bases remaining between them. This CDR3 region has 13 residues. CDR1 and CDR2 from the germline V gene are SGHNT and YYREEE (reference sequence).

The chain uses TRBV4-1 and TRBJ2-7; 9 bases are shared with TRBD1. From germline, CDR1 is MGHRA and CDR2 YSYEKL. Unmatched junction bases numbered 10, after V lost 0 bases and J lost 4 bases. The CDR3 has 17 amino acids. The CDR3 region is CASSQEPTLGQGYEQYF. The CDR3 bases are TGCGCCAGCAGCCAAGAACCTACCTTAGGACAGGGGTACGAGCAGTACTTC.

The chain has TRBV19 and TRBJ2-7, with 7 bases matching TRBD1. Germline CDR1 LNHDA, CDR2 SQIVND (reference sequence). V was clipped by 7 bases and J by 7 bases; unmatched bases: 4. The CDR3 contains 11 residues. The CDR3: CASKYRGEQYF. The CDR3 coding sequence is TGTGCCAGTAAGTACAGGGGTGAGCAGTACTTC.

This clone was recorded once. This chain links TRBV29-1 with TRBJ2-5, with D perhaps matching TRBD2 (5 bases). Germline CDR1 reads SQVTM; CDR2 reads ANQGSEA. The CDR3 length is 16 residues. Between the trimmed V and J ends, which lost 7 bases and 5 bases, there was a span of 26 bases. CDR3 bases: TGCAGCGCGGTTCGAGGGATCCCTACTTTGGGGGAGACCCAGTACTTC. Protein sequence: CSAVRGIPTLGETQYF.

The chain links TRBV7-9 to TRBJ1-5; D perhaps matches TRBD1 (5 bases). The CDR3 loop spans 18 amino acids. CDR1 and CDR2 (germline): SEHNR, FQNEAQ (reference sequence). Trimming shortened V by 1 base and J by 1 base, and 17 bases separated the two germline ends. DNA of the CDR3: TGTGCCAGCAGCTTAGGATTGGGCGTACGGGGGAGCAATCAGCCCCAGCATTTT. Its translation is CASSLGLGVRGSNQPQHF.

The V and J genes are TRBV30 and TRBJ1-1, with 9 bases fitting TRBD1. CDR3 length equals 14 residues. The germline CDR1 and CDR2 sequences are GTSNPN and SVGIG (reference sequence). The trim removed 1 base at V and 5 bases at J, leaving 5 bases unmatched. CDR3 amino acids: CAWSGGTGTTEAFF. For the CDR3, the DNA is TGTGCCTGGAGTGGGGGGACAGGGACAACTGAAGCTTTCTTT.

This chain links TRBV5-1 with TRBJ2-1, with D unresolved. CDR3 size: 15 residues. V shed 4 bases and J shed 9 bases, with 20 bases lying between them. CDR1 is SGHRS and CDR2 is YFSETQ in the germline V gene. CDR3 residues: CASSRIMEIFGEQFF. The CDR3 bases are TGCGCCAGCAGCAGAATAATGGAGATCTTCGGTGAGCAGTTCTTC.

The chain combines TRBV27 with TRBJ2-7; D might be TRBD2 (6 bases). V shed 6 bases and J shed 5 bases, with 26 bases lying between them. The CDR3 consists of 17 residues. Germline CDR1 is MNHEY and CDR2 is SMNVEV (reference sequence). CDR3 nucleotides: TGTGCCAGCAGACGCTCTGGCCACGGAGGGGAATTGGACGAGCAGTACTTC. Residues: CASRRSGHGGELDEQYF.

In its sample, this clone was seen a few times. This chain uses TRBV4-1 with TRBJ2-1; no clear D gene. V was shortened by 3 bases and J by 9 bases, with 9 bases between the two germline ends. The CDR3 sequence is 12 residues long. Looked up from germline, CDR1 is MGHRA and CDR2 is YSYEKL. The CDR3: CASSHQVGEQFF. In DNA form, the CDR3 reads TGCGCCAGCAGCCATCAGGTGGGTGAGCAGTTCTTC.

This chain uses TRBV4-1 with TRBJ2-7; no firm D call. The germline V and J ends were trimmed by 0 bases and 3 bases, with 12 bases remaining between them. Germline lookup yields CDR1 MGHRA and CDR2 YSYEKL. This CDR3 comprises 15 residues. The CDR3 loop reads CASSQEAQVFYEQYF. The CDR3 DNA sequence: TGCGCCAGCAGCCAAGAGGCCCAGGTGTTCTACGAGCAGTACTTC.

The V gene is TRBV19, the J gene TRBJ2-5; 8 bases are shared with TRBD2. Germline lookup yields CDR1 LNHDA and CDR2 SQIVND (reference sequence). The J segment lost 1 base and the V segment lost 1 base, leaving 5 bases of the junction unmatched. CDR3 size: 16 residues. The CDR3 spells CASSIGGGRSQETQYF. Here the CDR3 DNA reads TGTGCCAGTAGTATAGGCGGGGGGAGATCCCAAGAGACCCAGTACTTC.